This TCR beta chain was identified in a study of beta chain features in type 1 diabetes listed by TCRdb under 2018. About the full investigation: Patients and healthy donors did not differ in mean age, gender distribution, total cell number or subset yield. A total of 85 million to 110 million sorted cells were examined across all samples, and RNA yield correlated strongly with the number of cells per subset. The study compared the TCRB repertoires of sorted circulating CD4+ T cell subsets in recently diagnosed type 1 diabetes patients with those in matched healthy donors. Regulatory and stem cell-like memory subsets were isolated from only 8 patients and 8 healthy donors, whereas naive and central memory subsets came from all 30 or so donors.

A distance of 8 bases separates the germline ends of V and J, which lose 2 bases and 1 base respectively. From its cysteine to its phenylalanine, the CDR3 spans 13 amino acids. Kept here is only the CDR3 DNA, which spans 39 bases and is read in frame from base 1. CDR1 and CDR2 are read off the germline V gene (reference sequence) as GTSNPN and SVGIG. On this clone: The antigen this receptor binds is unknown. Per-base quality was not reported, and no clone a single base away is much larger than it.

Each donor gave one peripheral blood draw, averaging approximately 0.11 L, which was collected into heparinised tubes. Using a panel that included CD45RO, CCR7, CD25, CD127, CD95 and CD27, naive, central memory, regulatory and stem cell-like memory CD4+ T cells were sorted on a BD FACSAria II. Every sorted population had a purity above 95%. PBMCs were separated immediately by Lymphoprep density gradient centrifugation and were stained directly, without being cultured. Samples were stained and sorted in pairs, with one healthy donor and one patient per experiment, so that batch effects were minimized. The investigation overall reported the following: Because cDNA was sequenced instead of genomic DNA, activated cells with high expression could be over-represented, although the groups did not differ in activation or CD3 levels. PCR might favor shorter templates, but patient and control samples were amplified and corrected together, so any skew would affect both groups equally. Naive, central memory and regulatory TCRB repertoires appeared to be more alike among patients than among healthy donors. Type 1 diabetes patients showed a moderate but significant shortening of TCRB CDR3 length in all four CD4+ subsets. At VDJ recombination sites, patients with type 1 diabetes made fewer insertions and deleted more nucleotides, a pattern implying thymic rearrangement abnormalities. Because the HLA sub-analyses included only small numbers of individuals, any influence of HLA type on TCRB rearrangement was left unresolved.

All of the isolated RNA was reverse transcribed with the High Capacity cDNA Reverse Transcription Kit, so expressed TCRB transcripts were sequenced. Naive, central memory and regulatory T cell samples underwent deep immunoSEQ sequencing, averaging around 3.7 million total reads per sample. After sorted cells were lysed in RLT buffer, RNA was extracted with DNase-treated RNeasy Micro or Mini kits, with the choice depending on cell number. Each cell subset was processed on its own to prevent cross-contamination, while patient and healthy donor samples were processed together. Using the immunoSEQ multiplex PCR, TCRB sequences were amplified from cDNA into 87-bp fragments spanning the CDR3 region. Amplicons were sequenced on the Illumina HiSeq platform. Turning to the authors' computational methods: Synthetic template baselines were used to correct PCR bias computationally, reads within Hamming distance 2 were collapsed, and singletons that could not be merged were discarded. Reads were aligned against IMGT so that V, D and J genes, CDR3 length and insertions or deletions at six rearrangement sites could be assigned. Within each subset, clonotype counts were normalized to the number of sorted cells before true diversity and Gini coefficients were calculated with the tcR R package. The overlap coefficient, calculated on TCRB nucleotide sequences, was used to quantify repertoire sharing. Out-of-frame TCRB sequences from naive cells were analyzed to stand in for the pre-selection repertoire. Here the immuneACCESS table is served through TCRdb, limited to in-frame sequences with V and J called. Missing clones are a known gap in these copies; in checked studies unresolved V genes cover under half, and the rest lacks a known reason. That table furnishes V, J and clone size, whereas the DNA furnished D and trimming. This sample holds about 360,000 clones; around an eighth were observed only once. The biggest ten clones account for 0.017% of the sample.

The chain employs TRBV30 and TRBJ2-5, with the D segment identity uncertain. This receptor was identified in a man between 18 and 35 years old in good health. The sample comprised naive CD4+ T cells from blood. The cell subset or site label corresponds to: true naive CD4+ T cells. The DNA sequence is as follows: TGTGCCTGGAGTCGAGACACCCAAGAGACCCAGTACTTC. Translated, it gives CAWSRDTQETQYF.